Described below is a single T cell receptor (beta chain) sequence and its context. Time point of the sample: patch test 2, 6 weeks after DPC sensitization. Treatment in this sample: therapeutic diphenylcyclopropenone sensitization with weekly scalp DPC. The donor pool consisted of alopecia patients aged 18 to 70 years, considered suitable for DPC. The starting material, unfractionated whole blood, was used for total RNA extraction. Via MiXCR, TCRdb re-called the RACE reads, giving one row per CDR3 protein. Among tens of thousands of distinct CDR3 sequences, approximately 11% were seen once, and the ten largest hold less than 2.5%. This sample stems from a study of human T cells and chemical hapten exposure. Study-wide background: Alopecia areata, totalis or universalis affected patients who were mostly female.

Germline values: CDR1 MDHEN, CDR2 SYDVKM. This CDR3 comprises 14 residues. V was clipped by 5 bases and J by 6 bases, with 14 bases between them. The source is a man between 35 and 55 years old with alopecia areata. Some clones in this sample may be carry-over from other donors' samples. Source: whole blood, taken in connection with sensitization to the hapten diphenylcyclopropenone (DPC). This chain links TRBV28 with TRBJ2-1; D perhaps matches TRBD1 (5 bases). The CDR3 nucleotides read TGTGCCAGCAGTACCGACAGCCTACTCAATGAGCAGTTCTTC. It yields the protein CASSTDSLLNEQFF.